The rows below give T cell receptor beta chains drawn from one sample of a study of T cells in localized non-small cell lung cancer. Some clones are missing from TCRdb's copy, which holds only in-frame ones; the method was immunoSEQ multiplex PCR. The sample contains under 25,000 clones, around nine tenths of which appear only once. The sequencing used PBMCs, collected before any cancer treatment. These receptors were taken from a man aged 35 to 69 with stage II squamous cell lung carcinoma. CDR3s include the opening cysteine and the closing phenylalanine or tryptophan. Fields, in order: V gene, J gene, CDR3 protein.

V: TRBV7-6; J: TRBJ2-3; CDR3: CASSLAPGQGTDTQYF
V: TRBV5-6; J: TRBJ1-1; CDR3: CASSPAGGTEAFF
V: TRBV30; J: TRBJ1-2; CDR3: CAWSTGTHGYTF
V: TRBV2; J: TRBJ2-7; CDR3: CASGGEQRYEQYF
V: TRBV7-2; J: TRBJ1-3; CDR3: CASSNQQGSGNTIYF
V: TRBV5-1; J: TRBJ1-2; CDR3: CASSALGSYYGYTF
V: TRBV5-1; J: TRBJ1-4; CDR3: CASSVHRDSATNEKLFF
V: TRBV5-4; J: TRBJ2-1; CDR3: CASSLASGPLVNEQFF
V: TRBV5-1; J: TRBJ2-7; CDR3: CASSLPSLEGLRREQYF
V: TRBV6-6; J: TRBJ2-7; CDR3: CASSFQGGYEQYF
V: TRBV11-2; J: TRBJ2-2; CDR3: CASTKAMGRGVDTGELFF
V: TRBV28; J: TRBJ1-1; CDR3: CASSSYYRDPQGAFF
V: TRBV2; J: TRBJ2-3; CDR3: CASRIMSTDTQYF
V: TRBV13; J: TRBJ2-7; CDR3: CASSSGQGVYEQYF
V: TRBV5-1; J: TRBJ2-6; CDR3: CASSLWTSVSGANVLTF
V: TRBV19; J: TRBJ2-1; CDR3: CASATGLAAYNEQFF
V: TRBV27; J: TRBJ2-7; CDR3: CSKEGRYEQYF
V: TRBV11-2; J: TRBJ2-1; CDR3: CASTRGEGQFF
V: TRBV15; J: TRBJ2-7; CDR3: CATSRGTGASYEQYF
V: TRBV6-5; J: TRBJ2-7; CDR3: CASSPPPQGSYEQYF
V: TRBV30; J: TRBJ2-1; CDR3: CACFTNEQFF
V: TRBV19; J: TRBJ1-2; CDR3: CASSTDNYGYTF
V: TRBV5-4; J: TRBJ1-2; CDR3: CASSFPGKGQGYTF
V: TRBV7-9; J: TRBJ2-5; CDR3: CATGPWAWETQYF
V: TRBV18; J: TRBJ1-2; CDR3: CASSPQYEGPPNGYTF
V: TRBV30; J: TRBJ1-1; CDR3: CAWSGWGTVQAFF
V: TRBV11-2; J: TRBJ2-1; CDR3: CASSSTGYYNEQFF
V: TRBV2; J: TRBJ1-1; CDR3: CASSLNTEAFF
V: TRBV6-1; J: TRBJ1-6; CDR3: CASSAGIRINSPLHF
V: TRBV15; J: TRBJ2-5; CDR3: CATSRSTVSGETQYF
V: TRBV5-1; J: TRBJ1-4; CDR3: CASSFGQELSEKLFF
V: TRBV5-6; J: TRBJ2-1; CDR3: CASSWGLSSYNEQFF
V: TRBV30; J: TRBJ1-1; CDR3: CAWSPSTLRMNTEAFF
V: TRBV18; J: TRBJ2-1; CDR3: CASSPPTGTSGLYNEQFF
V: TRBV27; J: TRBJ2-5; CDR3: CASSSLGGARETQYF
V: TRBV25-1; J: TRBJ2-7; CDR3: CASSSGQGAFRQYF
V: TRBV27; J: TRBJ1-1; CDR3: CASRPGTPDTEAFF
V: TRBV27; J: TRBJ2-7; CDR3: CASSFGQLDEQYF
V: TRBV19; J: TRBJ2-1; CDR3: CASSMGVLTYNEQFF
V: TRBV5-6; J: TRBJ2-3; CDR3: CASSLVFDSPAVDTQYF
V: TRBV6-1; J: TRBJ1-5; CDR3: CASSEVGRFQPQHF
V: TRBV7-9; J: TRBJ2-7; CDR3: CASSLFRSAGSSYEQYF